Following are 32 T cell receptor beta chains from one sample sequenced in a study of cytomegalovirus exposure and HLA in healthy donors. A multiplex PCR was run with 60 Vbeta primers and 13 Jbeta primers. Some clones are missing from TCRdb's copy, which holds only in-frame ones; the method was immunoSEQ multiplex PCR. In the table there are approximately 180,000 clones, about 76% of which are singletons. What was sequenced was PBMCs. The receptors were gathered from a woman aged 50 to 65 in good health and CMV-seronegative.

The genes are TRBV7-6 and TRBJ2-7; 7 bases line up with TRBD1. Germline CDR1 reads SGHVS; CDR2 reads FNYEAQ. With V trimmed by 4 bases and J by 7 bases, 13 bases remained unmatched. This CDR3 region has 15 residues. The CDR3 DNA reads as TGTGCCAGCAGCTCACCCCAGGACAGGTGGGAAGAGCAGTACTTC. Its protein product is CASSSPQDRWEEQYF.

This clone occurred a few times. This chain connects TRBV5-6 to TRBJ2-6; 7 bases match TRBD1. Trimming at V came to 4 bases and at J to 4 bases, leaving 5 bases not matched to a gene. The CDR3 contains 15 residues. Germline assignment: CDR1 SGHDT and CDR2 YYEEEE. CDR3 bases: TGTGCCAGCAGCCCAACAGGGGTCGGGGCCAACGTCCTGACTTTC. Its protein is CASSPTGVGANVLTF.

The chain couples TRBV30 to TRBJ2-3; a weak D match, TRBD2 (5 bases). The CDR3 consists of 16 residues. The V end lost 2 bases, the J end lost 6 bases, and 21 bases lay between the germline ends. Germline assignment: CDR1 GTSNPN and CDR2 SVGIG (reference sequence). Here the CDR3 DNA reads TGTGCCTGGAGTCCCACCCTGACGGATCGAGGGGATACGCAGTATTTT. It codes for CAWSPTLTDRGDTQYF.

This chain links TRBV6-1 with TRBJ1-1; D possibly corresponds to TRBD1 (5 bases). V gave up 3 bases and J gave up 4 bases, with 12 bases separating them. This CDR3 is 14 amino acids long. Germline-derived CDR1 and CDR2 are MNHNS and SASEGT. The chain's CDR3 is CASSDVNRGTEAFF. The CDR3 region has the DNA TGTGCCAGCAGTGACGTCAATAGGGGCACTGAAGCTTTCTTT.

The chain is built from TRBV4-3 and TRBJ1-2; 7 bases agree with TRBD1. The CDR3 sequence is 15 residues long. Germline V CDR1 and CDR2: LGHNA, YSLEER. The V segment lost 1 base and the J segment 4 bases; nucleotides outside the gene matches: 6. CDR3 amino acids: CASSQVVGGSYGYTF. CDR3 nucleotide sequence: TGCGCCAGCAGCCAAGTGGTAGGGGGCAGCTATGGCTACACCTTC.

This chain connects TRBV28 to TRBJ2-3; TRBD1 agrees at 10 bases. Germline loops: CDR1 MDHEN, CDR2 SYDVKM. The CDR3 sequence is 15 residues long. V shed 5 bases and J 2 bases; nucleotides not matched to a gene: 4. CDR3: CASSDGTGVTDTQYF. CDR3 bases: TGTGCCAGCAGTGACGGGACAGGGGTCACAGATACGCAGTATTTT.

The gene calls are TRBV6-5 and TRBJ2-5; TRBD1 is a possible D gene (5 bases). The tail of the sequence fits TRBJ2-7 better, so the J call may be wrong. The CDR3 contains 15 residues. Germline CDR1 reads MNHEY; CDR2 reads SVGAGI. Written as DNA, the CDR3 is TGTGCCAGCAGTTACTCGACAGCGAGCTCCTACGAGCAGTACTTC. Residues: CASSYSTASSYEQYF.

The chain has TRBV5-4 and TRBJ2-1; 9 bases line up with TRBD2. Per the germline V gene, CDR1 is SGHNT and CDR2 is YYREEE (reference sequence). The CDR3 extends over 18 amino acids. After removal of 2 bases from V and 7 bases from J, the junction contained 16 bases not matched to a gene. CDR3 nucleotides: TGTGCCAGCAGCTTACTCCAGACTAGCGGTGGACGGTTGAATGAGCAGTTCTTC. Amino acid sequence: CASSLLQTSGGRLNEQFF.

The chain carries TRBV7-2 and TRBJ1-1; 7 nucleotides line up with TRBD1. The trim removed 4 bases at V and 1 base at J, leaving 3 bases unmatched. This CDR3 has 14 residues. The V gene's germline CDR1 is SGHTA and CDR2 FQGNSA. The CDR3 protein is CASSWDRKNTEAFF. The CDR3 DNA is TGTGCCAGCAGCTGGGACAGAAAGAACACTGAAGCTTTCTTT.

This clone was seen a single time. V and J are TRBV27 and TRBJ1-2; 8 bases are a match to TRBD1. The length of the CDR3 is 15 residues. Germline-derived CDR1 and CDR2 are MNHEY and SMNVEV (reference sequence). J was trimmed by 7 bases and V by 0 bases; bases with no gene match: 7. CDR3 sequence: CASSLSGQGALGYTF. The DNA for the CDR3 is TGTGCCAGCAGTTTATCAGGGCAGGGGGCGCTTGGCTACACCTTC.

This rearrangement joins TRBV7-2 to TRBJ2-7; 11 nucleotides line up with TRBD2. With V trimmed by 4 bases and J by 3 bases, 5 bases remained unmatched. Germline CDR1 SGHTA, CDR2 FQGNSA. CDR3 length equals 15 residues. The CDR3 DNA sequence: TGTGCCAGCAGCTGGACTAGCGGGTTTGACTACGAGCAGTACTTC. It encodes CASSWTSGFDYEQYF.

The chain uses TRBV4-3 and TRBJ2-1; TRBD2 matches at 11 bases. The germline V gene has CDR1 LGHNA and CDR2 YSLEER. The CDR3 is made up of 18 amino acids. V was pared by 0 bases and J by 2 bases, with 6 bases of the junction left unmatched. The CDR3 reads CASSQDEGSGGAYNEQFF. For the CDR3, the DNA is TGCGCCAGCAGCCAAGATGAGGGTAGCGGGGGGGCCTACAATGAGCAGTTCTTC.

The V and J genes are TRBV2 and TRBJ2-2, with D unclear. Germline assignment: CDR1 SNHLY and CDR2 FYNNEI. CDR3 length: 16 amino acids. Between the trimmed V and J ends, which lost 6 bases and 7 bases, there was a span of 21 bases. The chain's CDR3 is CASRDRGFPGHGELFF. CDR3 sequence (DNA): TGTGCCAGCAGGGATAGAGGTTTCCCGGGTCACGGGGAGCTGTTTTTT.

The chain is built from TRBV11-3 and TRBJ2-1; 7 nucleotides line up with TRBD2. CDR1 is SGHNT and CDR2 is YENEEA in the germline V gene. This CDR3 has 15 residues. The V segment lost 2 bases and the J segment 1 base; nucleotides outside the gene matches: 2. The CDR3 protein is CASSLTGGSYNEQFF. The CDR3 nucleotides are TGTGCCAGCAGCTTAACCGGGGGGTCCTACAATGAGCAGTTCTTC.

The CDR3 loop is CASSPLKGARPSNTEAFF. The CDR3 DNA reads TGTGCCAGCTCACCTCTCAAAGGAGCCCGGCCCTCGAACACTGAAGCTTTCTTT. This chain links TRBV18 with TRBJ1-1; D is uncertain. The length of the CDR3 is 18 residues. Germline V gene sequence: CDR1 KGHSH, CDR2 LQKENI. Trimming took 3 bases from V and 1 from J, leaving 21 bases between them. Complete variable domain (other parts from reference TRBV18 and TRBJ1-1): NAGVMQNPRHLVRRRGQEARLRCSPMKGHSHVYWYRQLPEEGLKFMVYLQKENIIDESGMPKERFSAEFPKEGPSILRIQQVVRGDSAAYFCASSPLKGARPSNTEAFFGQGTRLTVV.

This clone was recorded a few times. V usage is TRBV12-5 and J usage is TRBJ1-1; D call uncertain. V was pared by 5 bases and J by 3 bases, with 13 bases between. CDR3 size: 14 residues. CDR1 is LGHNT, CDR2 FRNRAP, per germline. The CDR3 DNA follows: TGTGCTAGTGGTCCCTCCCGGGTAGACACTGAAGCTTTCTTT. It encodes CASGPSRVDTEAFF.

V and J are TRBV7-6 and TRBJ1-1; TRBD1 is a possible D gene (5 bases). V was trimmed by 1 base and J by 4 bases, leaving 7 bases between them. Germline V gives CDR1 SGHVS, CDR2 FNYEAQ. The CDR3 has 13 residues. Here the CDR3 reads CASSLVGVTEAFF. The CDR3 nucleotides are TGTGCCAGCAGCTTAGTAGGGGTCACTGAAGCTTTCTTT. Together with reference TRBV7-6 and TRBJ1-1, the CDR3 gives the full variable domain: GAGVSQSPRYKVTKRGQDVALRCDPISGHVSLYWYRQALGQGPEFLTYFNYEAQQDKSGLPNDRFSAERPEGSISTLTIQRTEQRDSAMYRCASSLVGVTEAFFGQGTRLTVV.

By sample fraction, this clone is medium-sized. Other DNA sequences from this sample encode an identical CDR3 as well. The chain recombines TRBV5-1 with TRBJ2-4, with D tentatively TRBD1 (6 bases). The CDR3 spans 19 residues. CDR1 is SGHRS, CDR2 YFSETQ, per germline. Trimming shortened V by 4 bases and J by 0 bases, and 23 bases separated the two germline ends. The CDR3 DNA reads TGCGCCAGCAGCCCTGAGACTAACACAGGGAAACTAGCCAAAAACATTCAGTACTTC. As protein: CASSPETNTGKLAKNIQYF. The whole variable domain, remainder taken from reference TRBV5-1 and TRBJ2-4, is KAGVTQTPRYLIKTRGQQVTLSCSPISGHRSVSWYQQTPGQGLQFLFEYFSETQRNKGNFPGRFSGRQFSNSRSEMNVSTLELGDSALYLCASSPETNTGKLAKNIQYFGAGTRLSVL.

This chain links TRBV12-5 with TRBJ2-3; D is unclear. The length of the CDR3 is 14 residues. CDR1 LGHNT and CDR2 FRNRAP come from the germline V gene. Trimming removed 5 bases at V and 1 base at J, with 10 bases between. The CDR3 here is CASGEDTRTDTQYF. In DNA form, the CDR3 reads TGTGCTAGTGGTGAAGACACCCGCACAGATACGCAGTATTTT.

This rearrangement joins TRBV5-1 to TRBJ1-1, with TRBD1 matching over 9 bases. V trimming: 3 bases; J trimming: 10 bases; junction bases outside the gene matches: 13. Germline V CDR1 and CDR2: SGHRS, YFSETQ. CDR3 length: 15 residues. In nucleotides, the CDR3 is TGCGCCAGCAGCTGGGGGGACAGGGCGGCAGTAGGAGCTTTCTTT. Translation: CASSWGDRAAVGAFF.

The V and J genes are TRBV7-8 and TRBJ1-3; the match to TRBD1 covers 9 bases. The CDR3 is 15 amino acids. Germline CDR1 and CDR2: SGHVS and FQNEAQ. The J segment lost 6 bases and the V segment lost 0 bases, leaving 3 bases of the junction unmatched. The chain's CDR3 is CASSLAGTGLNTIYF. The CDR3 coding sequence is TGTGCCAGCAGCTTAGCGGGGACAGGGCTAAACACCATATATTTT.

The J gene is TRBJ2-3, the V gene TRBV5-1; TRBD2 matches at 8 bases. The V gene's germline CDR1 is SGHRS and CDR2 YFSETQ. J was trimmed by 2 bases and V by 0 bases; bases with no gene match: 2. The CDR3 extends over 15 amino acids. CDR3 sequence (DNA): TGCGCCAGCAGCTTGGACGGGAGGGCCACAGATACGCAGTATTTT. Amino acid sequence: CASSLDGRATDTQYF.

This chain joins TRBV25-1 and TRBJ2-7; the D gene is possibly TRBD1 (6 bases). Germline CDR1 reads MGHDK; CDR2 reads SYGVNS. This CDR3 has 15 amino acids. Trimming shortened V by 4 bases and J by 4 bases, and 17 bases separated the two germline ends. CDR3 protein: CASSGTGFLGYEQYF. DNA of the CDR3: TGTGCCAGCAGTGGAACAGGGTTCTTAGGATACGAGCAGTACTTC.

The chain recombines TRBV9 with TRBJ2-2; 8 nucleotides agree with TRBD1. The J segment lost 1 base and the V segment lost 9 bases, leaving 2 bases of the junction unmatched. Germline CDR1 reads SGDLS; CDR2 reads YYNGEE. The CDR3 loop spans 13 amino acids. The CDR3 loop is CATGQGNTGELFF. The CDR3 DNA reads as TGTGCCACCGGACAGGGGAACACCGGGGAGCTGTTTTTT. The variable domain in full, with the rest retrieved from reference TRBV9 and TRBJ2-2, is DSGVTQTPKHLITATGQRVTLRCSPRSGDLSVYWYQQSLDQGLQFLIQYYNGEERAKGNILERFSAQQFPDLHSELNLSSLELGDSALYFCATGQGNTGELFFGEGSRLTVL.

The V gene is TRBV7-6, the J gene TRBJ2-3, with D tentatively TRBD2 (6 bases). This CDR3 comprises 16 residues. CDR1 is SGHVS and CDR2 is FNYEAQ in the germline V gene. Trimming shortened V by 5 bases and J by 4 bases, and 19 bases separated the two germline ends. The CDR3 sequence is CASSPRLSREADTQYF. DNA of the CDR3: TGTGCCAGCAGCCCAAGACTAAGTAGGGAGGCAGATACGCAGTATTTT.

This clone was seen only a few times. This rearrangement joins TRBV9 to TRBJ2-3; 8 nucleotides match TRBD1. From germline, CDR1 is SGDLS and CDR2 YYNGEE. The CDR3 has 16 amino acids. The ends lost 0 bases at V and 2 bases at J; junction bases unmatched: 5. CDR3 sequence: CASSVAAGGLTDTQYF. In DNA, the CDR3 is TGTGCCAGCAGCGTAGCGGCAGGGGGCCTCACAGATACGCAGTATTTT.

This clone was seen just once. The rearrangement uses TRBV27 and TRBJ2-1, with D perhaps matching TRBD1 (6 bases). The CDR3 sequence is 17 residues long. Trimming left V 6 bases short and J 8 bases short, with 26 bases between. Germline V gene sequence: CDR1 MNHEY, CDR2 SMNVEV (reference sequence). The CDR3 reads CASRIQNTEDSPYEQFF. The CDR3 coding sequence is TGTGCCAGCAGGATCCAAAACACCGAGGACAGTCCCTATGAGCAGTTCTTC.

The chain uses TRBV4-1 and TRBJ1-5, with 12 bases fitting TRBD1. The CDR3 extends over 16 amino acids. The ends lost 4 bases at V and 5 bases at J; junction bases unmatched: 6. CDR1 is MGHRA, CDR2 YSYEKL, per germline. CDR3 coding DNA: TGCGCCAGCAGCCCCGGGACAGGGGGCGCGGATCAGCCCCAGCATTTT. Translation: CASSPGTGGADQPQHF.

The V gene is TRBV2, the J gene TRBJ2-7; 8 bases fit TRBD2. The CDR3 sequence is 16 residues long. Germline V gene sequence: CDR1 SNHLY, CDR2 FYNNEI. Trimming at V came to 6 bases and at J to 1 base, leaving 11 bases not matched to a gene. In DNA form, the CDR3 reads TGTGCCAGCAGCGCGGCTGGCGGGGGGCTTTCCTACGAGCAGTACTTC. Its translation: CASSAAGGGLSYEQYF.

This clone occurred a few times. CDR3 sequence (DNA): TGTGCCACTGGGGCGTGGAATAGGAATGAGCAGTTCTTC. Translated: CATGAWNRNEQFF. The V gene is TRBV5-5, the J gene TRBJ2-1, with D possibly being TRBD1 (5 bases). Per the germline V gene, CDR1 is SGHKS and CDR2 is YYEKEE (reference sequence). V was shortened by 9 bases and J by 7 bases, with 17 bases between the two germline ends. The length of the CDR3 is 13 residues.

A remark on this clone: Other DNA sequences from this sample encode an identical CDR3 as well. The CDR3 is CASSLGGNTEAFF. In DNA, the CDR3 is TGTGCCAGCAGTTTAGGGGGGAATACTGAAGCTTTCTTT. J is TRBJ1-1 and V is TRBV27, with D perhaps matching TRBD1 (5 bases). Between the trimmed V and J ends, which lost 2 bases and 5 bases, there was a span of 9 bases. This CDR3 has 13 residues. Germline lookup yields CDR1 MNHEY and CDR2 SMNVEV (reference sequence).

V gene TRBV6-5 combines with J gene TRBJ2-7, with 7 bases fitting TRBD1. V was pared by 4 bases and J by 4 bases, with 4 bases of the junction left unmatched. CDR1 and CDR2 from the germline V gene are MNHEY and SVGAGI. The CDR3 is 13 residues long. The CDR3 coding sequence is TGTGCCAGCAGTTGGGACAGAGGGTACGAGCAGTACTTC. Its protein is CASSWDRGYEQYF.